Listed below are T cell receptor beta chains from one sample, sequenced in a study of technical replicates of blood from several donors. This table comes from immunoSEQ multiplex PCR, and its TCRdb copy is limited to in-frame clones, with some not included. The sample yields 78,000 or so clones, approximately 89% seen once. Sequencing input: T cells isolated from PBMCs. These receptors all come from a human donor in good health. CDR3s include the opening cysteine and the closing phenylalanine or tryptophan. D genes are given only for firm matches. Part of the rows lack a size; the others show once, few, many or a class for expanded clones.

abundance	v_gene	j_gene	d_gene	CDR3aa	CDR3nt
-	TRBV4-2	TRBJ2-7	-	CASSQGIQEASYEQYF	TGTGCCAGCAGCCAAGGGATCCAGGAGGCCTCCTACGAGCAGTACTTC
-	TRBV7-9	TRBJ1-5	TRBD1	CASSGGQGNQPQHF	TGTGCCAGCAGCGGGGGACAGGGGAATCAGCCCCAGCATTTT
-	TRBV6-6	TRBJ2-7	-	CASSDVGQFYEQYF	TGTGCCAGCAGCGACGTAGGACAGTTCTACGAGCAGTACTTC
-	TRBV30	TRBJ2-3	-	CAWRDGLSTDTQYF	TGTGCCTGGAGGGATGGGCTTAGCACAGATACGCAGTATTTT
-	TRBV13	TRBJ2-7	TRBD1	CASSFGDRDHEQYF	TGTGCCAGCAGCTTTGGGGACAGGGACCACGAGCAGTACTTC
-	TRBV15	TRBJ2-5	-	CATSRKLQGGQETQYF	TGTGCCACCAGCAGAAAACTTCAGGGTGGCCAAGAGACCCAGTACTTC
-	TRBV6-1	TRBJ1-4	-	CASSEHPGTTEKLFF	TGTGCCAGCAGTGAACATCCGGGAACAACGGAAAAACTGTTTTTT
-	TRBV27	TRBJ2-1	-	CASGDLFNEQFF	TGTGCCAGCGGTGACTTATTTAATGAGCAGTTCTTC
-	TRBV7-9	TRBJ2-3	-	CASSPPPDTQYF	TGTGCCAGCAGCCCTCCCCCAGATACGCAGTATTTT
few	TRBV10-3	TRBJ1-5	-	CAISPQTGIQPQHF	TGTGCCATCAGCCCCCAGACGGGGATCCAGCCCCAGCATTTT
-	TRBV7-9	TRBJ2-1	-	CASSSGRESIYNEQFF	TGTGCCAGCAGCTCGGGACGGGAGAGCATCTACAATGAGCAGTTCTTC
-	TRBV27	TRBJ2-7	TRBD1	CASSLVSGGVDEQYF	TGTGCCAGCAGTTTAGTGTCAGGGGGCGTCGACGAGCAGTACTTC
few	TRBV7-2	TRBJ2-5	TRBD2	CAIPSTSRFLQETQYF	TGTGCCATCCCCTCGACTAGCCGATTCCTCCAAGAGACCCAGTACTTC
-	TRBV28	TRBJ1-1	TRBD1	CASSLFTGVKAFF	TGTGCCAGCAGTTTATTCACAGGGGTTAAGGCTTTCTTT
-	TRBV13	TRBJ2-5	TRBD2	CASSGGTSGIETQYF	TGTGCCAGCAGCGGGGGGACTAGCGGGATAGAGACCCAGTACTTC
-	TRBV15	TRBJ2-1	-	CATSRDLGASEQFF	TGTGCCACCAGCAGAGATTTAGGGGCAAGTGAGCAGTTCTTC
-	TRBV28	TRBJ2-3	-	CASSSQGTDTQYF	TGTGCCAGCAGTTCCCAGGGTACAGATACGCAGTATTTT
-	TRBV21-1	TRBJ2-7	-	CAGRPGTSGTYEQYF	TGTGCCGGCCGTCCAGGGACTAGCGGGACCTACGAGCAGTACTTC
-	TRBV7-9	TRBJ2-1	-	CASSPLERNEQFF	TGTGCCAGCAGCCCGCTCGAGAGGAATGAGCAGTTCTTC
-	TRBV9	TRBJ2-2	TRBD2	CASSATSGRNTGELFF	TGTGCCAGCAGCGCGACTAGCGGGAGGAACACCGGGGAGCTGTTTTTT
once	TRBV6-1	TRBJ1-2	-	CASSGDRYGYTF	TGTGCCAGCAGTGGCGACAGATATGGCTACACCTTC
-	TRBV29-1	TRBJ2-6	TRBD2	CSVRGLAGSGANVLTF	TGCAGCGTCCGCGGCCTAGCGGGCTCTGGGGCCAACGTCCTGACTTTC
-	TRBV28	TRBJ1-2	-	CASSLQGRSYGYTF	TGTGCCAGCAGTTTACAGGGAAGGAGCTATGGCTACACCTTC
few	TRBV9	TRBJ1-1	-	CASSVERNTEAFF	TGTGCCAGCAGCGTAGAGAGGAACACTGAAGCTTTCTTT
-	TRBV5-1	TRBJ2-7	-	CASSLEEGPYEQYF	TGCGCCAGCAGCTTGGAGGAGGGTCCCTACGAGCAGTACTTC
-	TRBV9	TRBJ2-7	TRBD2	CASSASSGRSYEQYF	TGTGCCAGCAGCGCATCTAGCGGGAGGTCCTACGAGCAGTACTTC
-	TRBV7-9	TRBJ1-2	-	CASSLAGRGAYGYTF	TGTGCCAGCAGCTTAGCTGGCAGGGGAGCCTATGGCTACACCTTC